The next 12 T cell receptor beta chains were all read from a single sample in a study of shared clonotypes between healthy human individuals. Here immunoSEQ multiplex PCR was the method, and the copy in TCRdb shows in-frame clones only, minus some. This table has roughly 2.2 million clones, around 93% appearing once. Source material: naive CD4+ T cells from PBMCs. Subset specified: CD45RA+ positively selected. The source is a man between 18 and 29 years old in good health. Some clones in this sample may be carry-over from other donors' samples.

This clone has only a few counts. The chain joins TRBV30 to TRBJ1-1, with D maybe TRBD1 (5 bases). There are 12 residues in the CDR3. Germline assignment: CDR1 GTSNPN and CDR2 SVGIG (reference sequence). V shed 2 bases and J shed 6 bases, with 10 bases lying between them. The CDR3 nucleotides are TGTGCCTGGAGTACGGGACGGGCTGAAGCTTTCTTT. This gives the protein CAWSTGRAEAFF.

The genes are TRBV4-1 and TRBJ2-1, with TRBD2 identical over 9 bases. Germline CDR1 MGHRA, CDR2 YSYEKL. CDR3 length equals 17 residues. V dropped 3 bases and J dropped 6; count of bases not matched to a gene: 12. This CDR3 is CASSQGARGRAPNEQFF. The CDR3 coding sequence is TGCGCCAGCAGCCAGGGGGCCCGCGGGAGGGCCCCCAATGAGCAGTTCTTC.

CDR3 bases: TGTGCCAGCAGTTTTGCTGGGCTCACCGGGGAGCTGTTTTTT. Its protein product is CASSFAGLTGELFF. The chain is built from TRBV28 and TRBJ2-2; D is unresolved. CDR1 is MDHEN, CDR2 SYDVKM, per germline. Trimming stripped 3 bases from V and 4 bases from J, with 9 bases between. This CDR3 is built from 14 residues.

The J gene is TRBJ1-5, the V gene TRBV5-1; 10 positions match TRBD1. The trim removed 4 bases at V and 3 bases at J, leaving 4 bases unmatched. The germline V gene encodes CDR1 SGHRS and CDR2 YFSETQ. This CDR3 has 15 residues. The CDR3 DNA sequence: TGCGCCAGCAGCCCAGGGACAGGGGACAATCAGCCCCAGCATTTT. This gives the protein CASSPGTGDNQPQHF.

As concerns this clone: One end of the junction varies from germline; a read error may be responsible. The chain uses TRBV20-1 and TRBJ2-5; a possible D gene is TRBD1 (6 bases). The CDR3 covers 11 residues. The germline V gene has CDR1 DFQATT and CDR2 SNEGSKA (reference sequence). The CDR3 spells CSPRQAETQYF. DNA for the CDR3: TGCAGTCCTAGACAGGCGGAGACCCAGTACTTC.

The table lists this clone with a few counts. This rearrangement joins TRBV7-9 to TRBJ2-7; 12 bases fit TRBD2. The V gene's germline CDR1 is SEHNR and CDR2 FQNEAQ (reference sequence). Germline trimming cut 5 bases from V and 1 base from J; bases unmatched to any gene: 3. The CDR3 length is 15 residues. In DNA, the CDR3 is TGTGCCAGCAGCGGAGGGACTAGCGGGTCCTACGAGCAGTACTTC. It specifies CASSGGTSGSYEQYF.

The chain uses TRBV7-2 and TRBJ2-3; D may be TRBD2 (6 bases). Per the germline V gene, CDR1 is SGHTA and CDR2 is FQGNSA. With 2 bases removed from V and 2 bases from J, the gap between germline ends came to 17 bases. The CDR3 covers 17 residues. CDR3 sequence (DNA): TGTGCCAGCAGCTTACCGGTGGGTGGAGGGGTCACAGATACGCAGTATTTT. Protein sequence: CASSLPVGGGVTDTQYF. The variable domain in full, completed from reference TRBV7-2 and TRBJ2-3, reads GAGVSQSPSNKVTEKGKDVELRCDPISGHTALYWYRQSLGQGLEFLIYFQGNSAPDKSGLPSDRFSAERTGGSVSTLTIQRTQQEDSAVYLCASSLPVGGGVTDTQYFGPGTRLTVL.

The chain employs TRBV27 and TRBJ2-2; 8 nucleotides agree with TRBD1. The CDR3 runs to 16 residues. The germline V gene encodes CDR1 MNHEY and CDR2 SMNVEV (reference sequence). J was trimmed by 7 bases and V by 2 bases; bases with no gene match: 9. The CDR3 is CASSLPGGGVNGELFF. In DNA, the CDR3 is TGTGCCAGCAGTTTACCAGGGGGCGGTGTTAACGGGGAGCTGTTTTTT.

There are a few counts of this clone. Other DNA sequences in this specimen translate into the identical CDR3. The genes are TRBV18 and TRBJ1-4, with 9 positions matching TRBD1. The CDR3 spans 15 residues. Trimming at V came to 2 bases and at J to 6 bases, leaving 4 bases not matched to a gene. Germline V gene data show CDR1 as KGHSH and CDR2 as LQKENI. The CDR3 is CASSPTTGGYEKLFF. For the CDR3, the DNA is TGTGCCAGCTCACCAACGACAGGGGGGTATGAAAAACTGTTTTTT.

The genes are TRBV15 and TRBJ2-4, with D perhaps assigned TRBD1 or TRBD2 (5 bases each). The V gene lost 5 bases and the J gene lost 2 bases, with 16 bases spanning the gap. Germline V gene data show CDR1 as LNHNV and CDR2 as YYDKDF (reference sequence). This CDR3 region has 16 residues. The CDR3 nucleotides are TGTGCCACCAGCGCCCCCGCGTCGGGACCCAAAAACATTCAGTACTTC. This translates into CATSAPASGPKNIQYF.

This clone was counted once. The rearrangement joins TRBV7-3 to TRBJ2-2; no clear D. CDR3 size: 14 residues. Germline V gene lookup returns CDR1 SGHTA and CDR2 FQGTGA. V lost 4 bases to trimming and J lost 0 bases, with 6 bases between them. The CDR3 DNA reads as TGTGCCAGCAGCTCGAGGACGAACACCGGGGAGCTGTTTTTT. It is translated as CASSSRTNTGELFF.

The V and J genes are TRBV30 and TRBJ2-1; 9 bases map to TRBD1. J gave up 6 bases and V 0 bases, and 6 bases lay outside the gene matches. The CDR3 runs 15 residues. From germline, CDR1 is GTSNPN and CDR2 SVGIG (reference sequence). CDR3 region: CAWSVWDRAINEQFF. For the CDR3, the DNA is TGTGCCTGGAGTGTATGGGACAGGGCTATCAATGAGCAGTTCTTC. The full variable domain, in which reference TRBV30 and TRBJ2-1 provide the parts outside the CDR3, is SQTIHQWPATLVQPVGSPLSLECTVEGTSNPNLYWYRQAAGRGLQLLFYSVGIGQISSEVPQNLSASRPQDRQFILSSKKLLLSDSGFYLCAWSVWDRAINEQFFGPGTRLTVL.